This record covers a single T cell receptor beta chain. Its antigen has not been determined. Base qualities are not recorded, but no much larger clone differs from it by a single base. High-throughput TCRbeta CDR3 sequencing of frozen genomic DNA was performed by immunoSEQ, with PCR amplification, mapping, bias correction and internal controls included. Per the authors' processing: Productive rearrangements were kept, and unique TCRbeta sequences were defined by CDR3 nucleotide sequence plus V and J gene. Donor-reactive sequences required at least 5-fold expansion in CFSE-low cells versus unstimulated pre-transplant cells and at least 0.01% frequency. Minimum frequency thresholds were set for each subject based on the unstimulated sample with the lowest template count, ensuring at least 90% detection power. Repertoire turnover was measured by Jensen-Shannon divergence between the top 1000 TCRbeta sequences post- and pre-transplant. Two-sided Fisher's exact tests were used to test for changes in how often donor-reactive sequences were detected. The immuneACCESS repertoire file appears here via TCRdb, limited to in-frame rearrangements. These files lack a portion of the clones; in checked studies, under half of the deficit traces to unresolved V genes, and the cause of the others is not known. That table is the source of V, J and clone size, and D and trimming were worked out from the DNA. This sample has approximately 22,000 clones in its table, and approximately 93% of those were observed once. Of the sample, roughly 25% falls within the top ten clones.

Looking up the germline V gene (reference sequence) yields CDR1 LNHDA and CDR2 SQIVND. V is pruned by 2 bases and J by 4 bases, leaving 2 bases of the junction without a gene match. The CDR3 goes from the cysteine to the phenylalanine over 15 residues. Only the CDR3 part of the read is kept: 45 bases, read in frame from the first base. This sample stems from a study of T cell clones after liver transplantation (dated by TCRdb to between 2017 and 2020). About the investigation overall: The samples were obtained from ITN030ST, a randomized trial that attempted immunosuppression withdrawal within 2 years after liver transplantation. Three of the eight recipients were HCV-positive; the others were transplanted for non-autoimmune, non-viral indications. The study cohort included 8 liver transplant recipients, of whom 3 were classified as tolerant and 5 as non-tolerant. Third party-reactive TCRbeta sequences from pre-transplant MLRs were also identified as an antigen-independent comparator for donor-reactive sequences. Donor-reactive T cell clones were identified by TCRbeta sequencing after a pre-transplant mixed lymphocyte reaction and then tracked in post-transplant blood. Blood samples were collected pre-transplant, pre-randomization before withdrawal, and post-randomization after either full withdrawal or failed withdrawal. Subjects received no induction therapy and standard immunosuppression until randomization at 12-24 months post-transplant. Tolerance was defined as complete withdrawal of immunosuppression for at least one year without a rise in liver enzymes beyond twice the upper limit of normal.

Study-wide conclusions, independent of this receptor: In two subjects, low numbers of available donor cells limited the measurable donor-reactive repertoire. When repertoire turnover was accounted for, significantly reduced detection of donor-reactive sequences was found in 7 of 8 subjects for CD4 and in 8 of 8 subjects for CD8. Because no allograft tissue specimens were available, donor-reactive T cells may have migrated into the graft instead of being deleted. In most of the 8 subjects, regardless of tolerance or HCV status, circulating donor-reactive CD4 TCRbeta sequences dropped significantly post-transplant. The conclusions were considered preliminary, being limited by small, heterogeneous patient numbers and non-standardized post-transplant time points. Donor-reactive sequences declined more than third party-reactive ones, suggesting partial antigen-specific deletion unrelated to withdrawal success.

Thawed unstimulated PBMCs were stained for CD3, CD4 and CD8 and FACS-sorted into CD3+CD4+ and CD3+CD8+ populations. All 8 studied subjects were randomized to immunosuppression withdrawal. Genomic DNA was isolated with the Qiagen DNeasy Blood and Tissue Kit. The chain is encoded by TRBV19 joined to TRBJ2-3, and 11 bases in between align with TRBD2. This clonotype originated in a human patient who received a liver transplant. Some T cells may be donor cells from the graft after a transplant. The sample consisted of CD8+ T cells from blood, taken less than 27 months after liver transplant. The CDR3 protein: CASSITSGSADTQYF. The DNA sequence is given as TGTGCCAGTAGTATAACTAGCGGGAGTGCAGATACGCAGTATTTT.